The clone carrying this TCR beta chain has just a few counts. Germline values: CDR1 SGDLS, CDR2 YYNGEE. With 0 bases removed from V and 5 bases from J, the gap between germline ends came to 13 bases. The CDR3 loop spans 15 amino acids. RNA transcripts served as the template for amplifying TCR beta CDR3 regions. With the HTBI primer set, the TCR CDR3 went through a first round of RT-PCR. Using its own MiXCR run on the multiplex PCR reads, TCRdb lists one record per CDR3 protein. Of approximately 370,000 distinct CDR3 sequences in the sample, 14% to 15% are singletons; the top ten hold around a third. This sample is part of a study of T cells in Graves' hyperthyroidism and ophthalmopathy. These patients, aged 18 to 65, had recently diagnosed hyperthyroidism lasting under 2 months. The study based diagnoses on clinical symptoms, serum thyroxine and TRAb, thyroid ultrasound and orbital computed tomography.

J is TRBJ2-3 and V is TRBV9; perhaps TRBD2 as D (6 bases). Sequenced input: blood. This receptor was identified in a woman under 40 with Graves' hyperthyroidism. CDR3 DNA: TGTGCCAGCAGCGTAGTTGCGGTGGGGGGAGATACGCAGTATTTT. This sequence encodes CASSVVAVGGDTQYF.